Below are 25 T cell receptor beta chains sequenced from a single sample in a study of T-cell reconstitution after alpha-beta-depleted transplantation in children. This sample's TCRbeta library carried unique molecular identifier barcodes. One entry per CDR3 protein results from TCRdb running MiXCR on the PCR reads. The data show 80,000 to 95,000 distinct CDR3 sequences, more than 7% seen once. The specimen comprised PBMCs from the stem cell graft donor, sampled from the stem cell graft. These receptor sequences come from a human donor who donated a stem cell graft to a child with congenital amegakaryocytic thrombocytopenia.

This clonotype was found many times. This sequence joins TRBV10-1 and TRBJ1-5; the match to TRBD1 covers 7 bases. CDR3 length equals 16 residues. V dropped 11 bases and J dropped 6; count of bases not matched to a gene: 19. Germline V gives CDR1 WNHNN, CDR2 SYGVQD (reference sequence). CDR3 protein: CAALGGTYRGGQPQHF. The CDR3 nucleotides read TGCGCCGCCCTAGGGGGTACTTACAGGGGAGGTCAGCCCCAGCATTTT.

This clonotype appeared many times. The rearrangement uses TRBV7-2 and TRBJ2-5, with 13 bases lining up with TRBD2. CDR1 and CDR2 (germline): SGHTA, FQGNSA. This CDR3 has 16 amino acids. V shed 3 bases and J 5 bases; nucleotides not matched to a gene: 6. The CDR3 loop reads CASSLTSGGPGETQYF. In DNA, the CDR3 is TGTGCCAGCAGCTTGACTAGCGGGGGGCCGGGGGAGACCCAGTACTTC.

This clonotype was picked up many times. V and J are TRBV5-6 and TRBJ1-1; D not resolved. The length of the CDR3 is 14 residues. The V gene's germline CDR1 is SGHDT and CDR2 YYEEEE. Trimming left V 1 base short and J 1 base short, with 8 bases between. The DNA for the CDR3 is TGTGCCAGCAGCTTGTTAGGGCCGAACACTGAAGCTTTCTTT. It codes for CASSLLGPNTEAFF.

This clonotype was counted many times. This chain uses TRBV28 with TRBJ1-4; tentatively, D is TRBD1 (6 bases). Trimming removed 2 bases from V and 2 bases from J, with 9 bases in between. Germline assignment: CDR1 MDHEN and CDR2 SYDVKM. This CDR3 spans 15 amino acids. The CDR3 protein is CASSLQGFTNEKLFF. The DNA for the CDR3 is TGTGCCAGCAGTTTACAGGGGTTTACTAATGAAAAACTGTTTTTT.

The table lists this clonotype with many counts. J is TRBJ2-7 and V is TRBV15, with D unresolved. The germline V gene encodes CDR1 LNHNV and CDR2 YYDKDF (reference sequence). The germline V and J ends were trimmed by 4 bases and 6 bases, with 7 bases remaining between them. CDR3 size: 11 residues. The CDR3 spells CATSKQSEQYF. The CDR3 DNA follows: TGTGCCACCAGCAAGCAGAGCGAGCAGTACTTC.

This clonotype has at least ten counts. This chain joins TRBV30 and TRBJ2-7; 10 positions agree with TRBD2. Germline lookup yields CDR1 GTSNPN and CDR2 SVGIG (reference sequence). Trimming at V came to 4 bases and at J to 0 bases, leaving 6 bases not matched to a gene. This CDR3 has 15 residues. CDR3 sequence reads: CAWINERGGSYEQYF. CDR3 DNA sequence: TGTGCCTGGATTAACGAGCGGGGGGGCTCCTACGAGCAGTACTTC.

In this sample, this clonotype turned up many times. This chain links TRBV5-1 with TRBJ1-1; 7 positions agree with TRBD1. CDR3 length equals 14 residues. Germline lookup yields CDR1 SGHRS and CDR2 YFSETQ. With 2 bases clipped from V and 3 bases from J, the junction kept 4 bases outside the gene matches. DNA of the CDR3: TGCGCCAGCAGCTTTGCAGGGGGGTACACTGAAGCTTTCTTT. Amino acid sequence: CASSFAGGYTEAFF.

The chain combines TRBV7-9 with TRBJ2-7; D remains ambiguous. Looked up from germline, CDR1 is SEHNR and CDR2 is FQNEAQ (reference sequence). CDR3 length: 14 amino acids. Between the trimmed V and J ends, which lost 4 bases and 3 bases, there was a span of 13 bases. DNA for the CDR3: TGTGCCAGCAGCTCCCGGGTTAGCTGCTACGAGCAGTACTTC. It encodes CASSSRVSCYEQYF.

To note about this clonotype: A much larger clone is a single base away; this may be a read error. The chain employs TRBV30 and TRBJ2-7; D is unclear. The CDR3 sequence is 13 residues long. Germline V gene data show CDR1 as GTSNPN and CDR2 as SVGIG (reference sequence). The CDR3 DNA reads as TGTGCCTGGAGTGGTAACGGCCCCTACGACCAGTACTTC. Protein: CAWSGNGPYDQYF.

V and J are TRBV6-5 and TRBJ2-3; TRBD2 matches at 8 bases. Looked up from germline, CDR1 is MNHEY and CDR2 is SVGAGI. After removal of 0 bases from V and 2 bases from J, the junction contained 4 bases not matched to a gene. This CDR3 contains 16 residues. The CDR3 nucleotides are TGTGCCAGCAGTTACTCGCGGGGGGTTGTCACAGATACGCAGTATTTT. Translating it yields CASSYSRGVVTDTQYF.

This rearrangement joins TRBV7-6 to TRBJ1-5, with 8 positions matching TRBD1. CDR1 and CDR2 from the germline V gene are SGHVS and FNYEAQ. CDR3 length: 15 residues. V dropped 1 base and J dropped 1; count of bases not matched to a gene: 0. Here the CDR3 reads CASSLGTGSNQPQHF. The CDR3 DNA is TGTGCCAGCAGCTTAGGGACAGGGAGCAATCAGCCCCAGCATTTT.

This sequence joins TRBV7-6 and TRBJ2-7; the D gene is possibly TRBD1 (6 bases). V lost 6 bases and J lost 2, with 14 bases in between. This CDR3 has 14 residues. Germline assignment: CDR1 SGHVS and CDR2 FNYEAQ. This chain's CDR3 is CASSTWGQAYEQYF. The CDR3 DNA is TGTGCCAGCAGTACATGGGGGCAAGCCTACGAGCAGTACTTC.

Ten or more counts support this clonotype. The chain joins TRBV20-1 to TRBJ2-3; TRBD2 matches at 9 bases. The CDR3 extends over 15 amino acids. CDR1 and CDR2 from the germline V gene are DFQATT and SNEGSKA (reference sequence). V shed 6 bases and J 3 bases; nucleotides not matched to a gene: 10. CDR3 sequence reads: CSAGGGADATDTQYF. For the CDR3, the DNA is TGCAGTGCCGGCGGGGGGGCAGACGCTACAGATACGCAGTATTTT.

This clonotype has ten or more counts. The rearrangement links TRBV12-3 or TRBV12-4 to TRBJ1-2; 8 bases agree with TRBD1. V shed 5 bases and J 7 bases; nucleotides not matched to a gene: 9. CDR3 length equals 14 residues. CDR3 residues: CASSPLAQGAGYTF. CDR3 nucleotide sequence: TGTGCCAGCAGTCCCCTGGCGCAGGGGGCTGGCTACACCTTC.

There are many counts of this clonotype. The genes are TRBV7-2 and TRBJ2-5; D might be TRBD2 (5 bases). CDR1 is SGHTA and CDR2 is FQGNSA in the germline V gene. V was cut by 10 bases and J by 4 bases, with 19 bases left in between. CDR3 size: 14 residues. The CDR3 bases are TGTGCCATCTATCCGGACTCCGGGGTAGAGACCCAGTACTTC. Protein: CAIYPDSGVETQYF.

The sample holds a few counts of this clonotype. The J gene is TRBJ1-5, the V gene TRBV5-1; D possibly corresponds to TRBD1 (5 bases). CDR3 length: 15 residues. Between the trimmed V and J ends, which lost 4 bases and 1 base, there was a span of 12 bases. CDR1 is SGHRS and CDR2 is YFSETQ in the germline V gene. CDR3 coding DNA: TGCGCCAGCAGCGACCGGGGGGAGAGCAATCAGCCCCAGCATTTT. This encodes CASSDRGESNQPQHF.

This clonotype was counted at least ten times. The genes are TRBV11-2 and TRBJ2-6, with 7 bases lining up with TRBD1. Germline lookup yields CDR1 SGHAT and CDR2 FQNNGV. J gave up 1 base and V 8 bases, and 14 bases lay outside the gene matches. There are 18 residues in the CDR3. CDR3 amino acids: CASGWGQFLLSGANVLTF. The CDR3 DNA sequence: TGTGCCAGCGGGTGGGGACAGTTCCTATTATCTGGGGCCAACGTCCTGACTTTC.

This clonotype was detected a few times. A read error may be the cause here, since a much bigger clone is one base away. The chain combines TRBV4-2 with TRBJ2-6; maybe TRBD1 (5 bases). Germline V gives CDR1 LGHNA, CDR2 YNFKEQ. The CDR3 has 18 amino acids. CDR3 in amino acids: CASSQDHLGMVGANGLTF. The CDR3 coding sequence is TGTGCCAGCAGCCAAGATCATCTCGGAATGGTTGGGGCCAACGGCCTGACTTTC.

This clonotype appeared many times. This rearrangement joins TRBV18 to TRBJ2-5, with 10 bases fitting TRBD2. The germline CDR1 and CDR2 sequences are KGHSH and LQKENI. The CDR3 is made up of 16 amino acids. Unmatched junction bases numbered 4, after V lost 3 bases and J lost 0 bases. CDR3 nucleotides: TGTGCCAGCTCACCTATTGGACTAGCGGACCAAGAGACCCAGTACTTC. It is translated as CASSPIGLADQETQYF.

This clonotype has ten or more counts. The chain has TRBV6-2 or TRBV6-3 and TRBJ1-1; 8 bases are a match to TRBD1. The CDR3 covers 15 residues. V lost 6 bases, J lost 4 bases, and 10 bases stayed unmatched. CDR1 and CDR2 (germline): MNHEY, SVGEGT. CDR3 nucleotides: TGTGCCAGCAGCCAATCCCCAGGGGGCGGCACTGAAGCTTTCTTT. Protein: CASSQSPGGGTEAFF.

This clonotype was recorded at least ten times. The chain is built from TRBV6-5 and TRBJ2-2; D is possibly TRBD2 (6 bases). The CDR3 length is 18 residues. Trimming took 7 bases from V and 1 from J, leaving 22 bases between them. Germline CDR1 MNHEY, CDR2 SVGAGI. This chain's CDR3 is CASIQTSSPYENTGELFF. DNA of the CDR3: TGTGCCAGCATTCAAACTAGCTCCCCCTACGAGAACACCGGGGAGCTGTTTTTT.

This clonotype appeared once. The rearrangement joins TRBV12-5 to TRBJ2-7; D tentatively reads TRBD1 or TRBD2 (5 bases each). The CDR3 contains 16 residues. V lost 0 bases and J 2 bases, leaving 14 bases between the germline ends. Germline loops: CDR1 LGHNT, CDR2 FRNRAP. The CDR3 DNA sequence: TGTGCTAGTGGTTTGGTACTAAACGGGGCCGCCTACGAGCAGTACTTC. This sequence encodes CASGLVLNGAAYEQYF.

Ten or more counts support this clonotype. The rearrangement joins TRBV7-2 to TRBJ2-3; TRBD2 is a possible D gene (6 bases). Trimming cost V 5 bases and J 5 bases, with 14 bases left between them. The germline gives CDR1 SGHTA, CDR2 FQGNSA. The CDR3 consists of 14 residues. CDR3: CASSRVRGGDTQYF. CDR3 coding DNA: TGTGCCAGCAGCCGAGTTAGGGGAGGAGATACGCAGTATTTT.

This clonotype was counted ten times or more. The gene calls are TRBV3-1 and TRBJ1-2; TRBD1 matches 7 bases. Germline loops: CDR1 LGHDT, CDR2 YNNKEL (reference sequence). J gave up 8 bases and V 7 bases, and 7 bases lay outside the gene matches. This CDR3 spans 12 amino acids. The CDR3 reads CASNRQGMGYTF. Written as DNA, the CDR3 is TGTGCCAGCAACCGACAGGGTATGGGCTACACCTTC. The full variable domain, in which reference TRBV3-1 and TRBJ1-2 provide the parts outside the CDR3, is DTAVSQTPKYLVTQMGNDKSIKCEQNLGHDTMYWYKQDSKKFLKIMFSYNNKELIINETVPNRFSPKSPDKAHLNLHINSLELGDSAVYFCASNRQGMGYTFGSGTRLTVV.

This clonotype appeared many times. The V and J genes are TRBV12-3 or TRBV12-4 and TRBJ1-2; D might be TRBD1 (6 bases). The V and J ends lost 7 bases and 2 bases respectively, with 14 bases between them. CDR3 length equals 14 residues. Here the CDR3 reads CASTFGTQNYGYTF. CDR3 DNA sequence: TGTGCCAGCACCTTCGGGACACAAAACTATGGCTACACCTTC.